This TCR beta chain stems from a study of T cell repertoires in cytomegalovirus infection. Study-wide context: Recently described HLA-C-restricted plus well-studied HLA-B-restricted CMV epitopes were used. The public TCR beta signatures pointed to both CMV infection and matching HLA type.

This CDR3 has 16 residues. The germline V gene has CDR1 MNHNS and CDR2 SASEGT. V lost 6 bases, J lost 1 base, and 7 bases stayed unmatched. The sample holds a few counts of this clonotype. The antigen remains unidentified. TCRdb re-called the reads with MiXCR, one entry per CDR3 protein. The sample records about 310,000 distinct CDR3 sequences, approximately 25% being singletons. Whole-study results and caveats: Totalled public TCR beta family frequency picked out people who carried CMV plus the relevant HLA. The ex vivo response was dominated by HLA-C-restricted CMV-specific TCR beta clonotypes.

The sequence derives from a human donor in good health (CMV status not recorded). Some clones in this sample may be carry-over from other donors' samples. Sequencing used cultured PBMCs, obtained from culture after CMV antigen stimulation. The V call is TRBV6-1, the J call TRBJ2-2, with 8 bases matching TRBD1. CDR3 protein: CASSRGTGRNTGELFF. In nucleotides, the CDR3 is TGTGCCAGCAGCCGGGGGACAGGACGGAACACCGGGGAGCTGTTTTTT.